This T cell receptor beta chain was sequenced in a study of post-analysis software for immune sequencing data (dated by TCRdb to the mid-2010s). Background on the whole study: Disease courses on record covered relapsing-remitting, secondary progressive and progressive-relapsing multiple sclerosis, though some patients had no subtype annotation. Patient repertoires were compared against roughly 12 previously published healthy control repertoires from donors aged roughly 6 to 25 years. A subset of samples was prepared in parallel using single-end sample barcoding, then pooled and co-amplified after Illumina adapter ligation.

To demonstrate the VDJtools post-analysis software, the study profiled TCR beta repertoires from the peripheral blood of some 13 young patients with multiple sclerosis. Multiple sclerosis patients were children and adolescents aged about 6 to 17 years. Beyond this particular receptor, the publication reports: Direct clustering with F measure showed strong co-clustering of samples prepared in the same batch, prompting a batch-effect correction. Significantly higher frequencies in patients than in controls were found for roughly 5 TRBV segments, including TRBV5-6, TRBV5-1 and TRBV20-1. Multiple sclerosis patients had significantly lower normalized Chao1 diversity than controls, a result that suggests substantial peripheral T-cell clonal expansion. The multiple sclerosis patient group was slightly younger than the control group.

A word on this clonotype: No cognate antigen has been identified for it. Nothing much larger sits one base from this clone, and base qualities are not available.

Library preparation was by PCR. Sequencer: Illumina HiSeq 2500. To reduce PCR and sequencing biases, unique molecular identifiers were incorporated into the TCR beta cDNA libraries. Approximately 500,000 cDNA molecules were obtained for every 1 to 10 million input T cells, so each molecule roughly corresponded to one T cell. The patient libraries were prepared and sequenced with the same protocol used for the earlier healthy control dataset. Within a given batch, samples were prepared together, multiplexed and sequenced on the same HiSeq lane. For the original study's pipeline: Raw barcoded reads were processed with MIGEC, and single-read molecular identifier groups were discarded before consensus assembly and CDR3 extraction. Clonotype tables were post-analysed with VDJtools, normalizing diversity by down-sampling all datasets to the smallest sample size. In repertoire overlap clustering, CDR3 amino acid sequences, but not nucleotide sequences, were matched to correct batch-related cross-sample contamination. The raw public data were reprocessed by TCRdb itself: fastp quality trimming at Q25, MiXCR clonotype calling, in-frame beta chains only. Each CDR3 protein gets just one entry, which takes the most common genes and DNA from the rows behind it. TCRdb's processing, not the authors', yielded these V and J calls. This sample comprises more than 450,000 distinct CDR3 sequences, 44% of them detected only once. The ten largest clones capture around 1.7% of the sample.

V is reduced by 3 bases and J by 0 bases, leaving a spacing of 17 bases between them. The CDR3 has 17 amino acids, counting the end cysteine and phenylalanine. Kept here is only the CDR3 DNA, which spans 51 bases and is read in frame from base 1. CDR1 and CDR2 are drawn from the germline V gene: MGHDK, SYGVNS. This receptor chain uses TRBV25-1 and TRBJ1-1, with a tentative D gene TRBD1 over 5 matching bases. This TCR was sampled from a girl aged 5-17 years with multiple sclerosis. The sequencing sample was made of blood. The CDR3 reads as follows: CASSDWGRRPMNTEAFF. The nucleotide sequence reads TGTGCCAGCAGTGACTGGGGACGGCGACCCATGAACACTGAAGCTTTCTTT.